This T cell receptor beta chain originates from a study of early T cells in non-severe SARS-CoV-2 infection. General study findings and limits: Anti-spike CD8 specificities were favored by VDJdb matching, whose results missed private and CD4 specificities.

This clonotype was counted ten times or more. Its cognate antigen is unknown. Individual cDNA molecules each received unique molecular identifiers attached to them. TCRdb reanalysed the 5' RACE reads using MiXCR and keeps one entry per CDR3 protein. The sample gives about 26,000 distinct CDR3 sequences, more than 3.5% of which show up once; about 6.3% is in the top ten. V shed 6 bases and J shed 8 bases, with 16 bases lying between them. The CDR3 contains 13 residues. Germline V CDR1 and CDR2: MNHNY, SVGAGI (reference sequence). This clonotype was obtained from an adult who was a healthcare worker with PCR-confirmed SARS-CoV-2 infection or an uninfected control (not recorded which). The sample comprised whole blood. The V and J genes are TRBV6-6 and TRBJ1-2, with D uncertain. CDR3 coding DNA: TGTGCCAGCAGCCGGACGGATTCAATAGGCTACACCTTC. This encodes CASSRTDSIGYTF.